A selection of T cell receptor beta chains follows, all from one sample in a study of blood T cell repertoires in COVID-19. The assay was immunoSEQ multiplex PCR, and TCRdb's table has in-frame clones only and misses some. This sample carries nearly 110,000 clones, approximately 84% of them seen once, and the ten largest clones take 11% to 15%. Material for sequencing was peripheral blood. The receptors shown here come from a woman in her fifties or sixties with acute or convalescent COVID-19. CDR3s include the opening cysteine and the closing phenylalanine or tryptophan. The D gene is left open where the match is weak. Clone size is given for some rows only: seen once, a few or many times, or a class if the clone is expanded.

J gene,clone size,D gene,V gene,CDR3 DNA,CDR3 protein
TRBJ1-3,.,.,TRBV2,TGTGCCAGCAGTGGCGTGGGGAGAGGAAACACCATATATTTT,CASSGVGRGNTIYF
TRBJ1-1,once,.,TRBV5-6,TGTGCCAGCAGCTCCCTGCGGGGAGGGACTGAAGCTTTCTTT,CASSSLRGGTEAFF
TRBJ2-1,.,.,TRBV6-5,TGTGCCAGCAGGGGGGGAAGCCTTGAGCAGTTCTTC,CASRGGSLEQFF
TRBJ2-7,.,TRBD1,TRBV3-1/TRBV3-2,TGTGCCAGCGAAGGAGGGCAGGGGGCGCGGGAGCAGTACTTC,CASEGGQGAREQYF
TRBJ1-5,few,.,TRBV15,TGTGCCACCAGCAGTTCAGGGTTCAGTCAGCCCCAGCATTTT,CATSSSGFSQPQHF
TRBJ2-2,.,.,TRBV2,TGTGCCAGCAGTGACAGAACACCGAACACCGGGGAGCTGTTTTTT,CASSDRTPNTGELFF
TRBJ1-2,.,.,TRBV19,TGTGCCAGTAGTACCCGCCGACAGAGCTATGGCTACACCTTC,CASSTRRQSYGYTF
TRBJ2-7,.,TRBD1,TRBV30,TGTGCCTGGGGACAGGGGGCCCACGAGCAGTACTTC,CAWGQGAHEQYF
TRBJ1-1,.,.,TRBV19,TGTGCCAGTAACAGTCCTGAGGGTATTGTAACTGAAGCTTTCTTT,CASNSPEGIVTEAFF
TRBJ2-3,once,.,TRBV3-1/TRBV3-2,TGTGCCAGCAGTCCAAGCGGACTCACAGATACGCAGTATTTT,CASSPSGLTDTQYF
TRBJ2-3,.,.,TRBV30,TGTGCCTGGAGTGGCGACCTCCCGGGGACAGATACGCAGTATTTT,CAWSGDLPGTDTQYF
TRBJ1-1,.,.,TRBV29-1,TGCAGCGTTGACCCCGGGTTGAACACTGAAGCTTTCTTT,CSVDPGLNTEAFF
TRBJ2-2,.,.,TRBV6-6,TGTGCCAGCAGCCCCACGGGTTGGGGGCGGACCGGGGAGCTGTTTTTT,CASSPTGWGRTGELFF
TRBJ1-5,.,.,TRBV20-1,TGCAGTGCTAGTGTCGCAGGGGGCAATCAGCCCCAGCATTTT,CSASVAGGNQPQHF
TRBJ1-3,.,.,TRBV7-8,TGTGCCAGCAGCTTAGGGGCAAACTCATTCGGAAACACCATATATTTT,CASSLGANSFGNTIYF
TRBJ2-2,.,.,TRBV4-2,TGTGCCAGCAGCCAGGAAAATTTACAGAGGGCTTGGACCGGGGAGCTGTTTTTT,CASSQENLQRAWTGELFF
TRBJ2-3,.,TRBD2,TRBV7-8,TGTGCCAGCAGCTTTTCCAGCGGGAGGTTTTTCTCAGATACGCAGTATTTT,CASSFSSGRFFSDTQYF
TRBJ2-1,.,TRBD2,TRBV9,TGTGCCAGCAGCGTAGCCCCCGCCGGGACTAGCGGGGACAATGAGCAGTTCTTC,CASSVAPAGTSGDNEQFF
TRBJ2-7,.,TRBD1,TRBV2,TGTGCCAGCAGTGGAACAGGGGGAACGACCTACGAGCAGTACTTC,CASSGTGGTTYEQYF
TRBJ2-7,.,TRBD2,TRBV5-1,TGCGCCAGCAGCTTGATGCCCGGGACTAACTCCTACGAGCAGTACTTC,CASSLMPGTNSYEQYF
TRBJ2-1,.,TRBD2,TRBV27,TGTGCCAGCAGCCTCCCCCCGGGAGGCGCTGGGAATGAGCAGTTCTTC,CASSLPPGGAGNEQFF
TRBJ1-3,.,.,TRBV7-9,TGTGCCAGCAGCTTAAGGTCCGGGACAACTGGAAACACCATATATTTT,CASSLRSGTTGNTIYF
TRBJ1-1,.,.,TRBV7-2,TGTGCCAGCAGCTTATTCCCCATGAACACTGAAGCTTTCTTT,CASSLFPMNTEAFF
TRBJ1-5,.,TRBD1,TRBV7-9,TGTGCCAGCAGCAGGACAGGGGAAAGAAGCAATCAGCCCCAGCATTTT,CASSRTGERSNQPQHF
TRBJ2-2,.,.,TRBV2,TGTGCCAGCAGTGAGAGGTCGGGGTCGGCCGGGGAGCTGTTTTTT,CASSERSGSAGELFF
TRBJ1-4,once,TRBD1,TRBV7-9,TGTGCCAGCAGCTTAGGACAGGGGGCAAGGACTAATGAAAAACTGTTTTTT,CASSLGQGARTNEKLFF
TRBJ2-7,few,.,TRBV2,TGTGCCAGCAGTGAGGAGGGGTACTCCTACGAGCAGTACTTC,CASSEEGYSYEQYF
TRBJ2-1,.,TRBD2,TRBV2,TGTGCCAGCAGTCAACTAGCGGGAGGGTACAATGAGCAGTTCTTC,CASSQLAGGYNEQFF